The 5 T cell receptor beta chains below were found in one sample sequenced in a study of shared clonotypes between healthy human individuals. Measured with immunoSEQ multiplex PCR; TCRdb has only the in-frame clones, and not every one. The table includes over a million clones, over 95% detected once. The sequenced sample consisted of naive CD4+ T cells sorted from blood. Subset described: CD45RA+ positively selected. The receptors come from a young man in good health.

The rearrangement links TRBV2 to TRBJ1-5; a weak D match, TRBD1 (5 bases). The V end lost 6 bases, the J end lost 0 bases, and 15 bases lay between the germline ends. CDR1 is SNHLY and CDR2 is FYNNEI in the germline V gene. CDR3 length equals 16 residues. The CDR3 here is CASSPRERYSNQPQHF. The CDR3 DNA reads TGTGCCAGCAGCCCCAGGGAAAGATATAGCAATCAGCCCCAGCATTTT.

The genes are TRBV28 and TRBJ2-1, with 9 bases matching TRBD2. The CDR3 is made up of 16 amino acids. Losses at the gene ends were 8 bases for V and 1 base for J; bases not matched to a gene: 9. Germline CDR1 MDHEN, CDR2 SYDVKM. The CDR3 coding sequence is TGTGCCAGCGGTTCCCGGACTAGCGTGTCCTACAATGAGCAGTTCTTC. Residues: CASGSRTSVSYNEQFF.

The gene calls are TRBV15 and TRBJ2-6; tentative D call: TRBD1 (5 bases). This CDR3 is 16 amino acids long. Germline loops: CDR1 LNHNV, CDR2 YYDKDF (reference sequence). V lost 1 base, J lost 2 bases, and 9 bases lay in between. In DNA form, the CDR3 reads TGTGCCACCAGCAGAGGTCCAGGGACTGGGGCCAACGTCCTGACTTTC. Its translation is CATSRGPGTGANVLTF.

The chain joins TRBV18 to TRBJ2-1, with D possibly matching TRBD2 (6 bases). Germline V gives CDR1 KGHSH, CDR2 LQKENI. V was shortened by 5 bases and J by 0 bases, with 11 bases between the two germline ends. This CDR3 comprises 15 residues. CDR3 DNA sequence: TGTGCCAGCTCAAGGGACTTTAGCTCCTACAATGAGCAGTTCTTC. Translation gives CASSRDFSSYNEQFF.

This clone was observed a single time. Here the CDR3 reads CASSYRDGQPQHF. The CDR3, as DNA: TGTGCCAGCAGTTACAGGGATGGGCAGCCCCAGCATTTT. V and J are TRBV27 and TRBJ1-5; a possible D gene is TRBD1 (6 bases). The V gene's germline CDR1 is MNHEY and CDR2 SMNVEV (reference sequence). V lost 4 bases and J 7 bases, leaving 11 bases between the germline ends. This CDR3 is 13 amino acids long.